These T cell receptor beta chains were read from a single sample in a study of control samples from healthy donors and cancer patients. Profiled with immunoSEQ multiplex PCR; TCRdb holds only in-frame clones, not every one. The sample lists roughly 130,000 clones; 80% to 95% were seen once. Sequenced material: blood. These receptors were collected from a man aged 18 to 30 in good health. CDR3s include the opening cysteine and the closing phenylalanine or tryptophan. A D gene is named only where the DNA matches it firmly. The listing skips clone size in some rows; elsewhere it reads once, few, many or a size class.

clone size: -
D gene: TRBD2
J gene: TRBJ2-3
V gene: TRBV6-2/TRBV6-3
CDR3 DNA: TGTGCCAGCAGTTTTCCGACTAGCGGTATTAGCACAGATACGCAGTATTTT
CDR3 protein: CASSFPTSGISTDTQYF

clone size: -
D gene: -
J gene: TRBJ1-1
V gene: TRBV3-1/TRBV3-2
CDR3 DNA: TGTGCCAGCTATGGACTGAACACTGAAGCTTTCTTT
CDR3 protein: CASYGLNTEAFF

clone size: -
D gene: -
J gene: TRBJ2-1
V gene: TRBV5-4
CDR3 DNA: TGTGCCAGCAGCTTGGGAGGGATGAATGAGCAGTTCTTC
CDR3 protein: CASSLGGMNEQFF

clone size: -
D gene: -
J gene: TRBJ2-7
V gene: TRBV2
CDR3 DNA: TGTGCCAGCAGTGATCAGTCAGTTCCCTCCTACGAGCAGTACTTC
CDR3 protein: CASSDQSVPSYEQYF

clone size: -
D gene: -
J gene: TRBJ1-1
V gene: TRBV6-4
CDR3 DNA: TGTGCCAGCAGAGAGAGGGATGAGAACACTGAAGCTTTCTTT
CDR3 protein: CASRERDENTEAFF

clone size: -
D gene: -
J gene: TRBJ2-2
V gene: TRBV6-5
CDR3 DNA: TGTGCCAGCAGTTATATCCGGGGGGCCGGCGGGGAGCTGTTTTTT
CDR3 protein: CASSYIRGAGGELFF

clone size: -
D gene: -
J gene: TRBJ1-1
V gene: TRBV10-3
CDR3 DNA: TGTGCCATCAGTGAGGTCCAAACAGGTGAAGCTTTCTTT
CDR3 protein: CAISEVQTGEAFF

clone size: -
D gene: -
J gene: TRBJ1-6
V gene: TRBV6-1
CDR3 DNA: TGTGCCAGCAGTGAATCCCTCCCAGGTTGGATCAATTCACCCCTCCACTTT
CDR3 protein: CASSESLPGWINSPLHF

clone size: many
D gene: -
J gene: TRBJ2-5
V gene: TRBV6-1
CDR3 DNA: TGTGCCAGCAGTGATCAGGCCCAAGAGACCCAGTACTTC
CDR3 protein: CASSDQAQETQYF

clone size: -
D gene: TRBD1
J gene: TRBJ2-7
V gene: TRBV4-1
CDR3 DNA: TGCGCCAGCAGCCAAGAAACAGGGGTGTCCTACGAGCAGTACTTC
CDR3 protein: CASSQETGVSYEQYF

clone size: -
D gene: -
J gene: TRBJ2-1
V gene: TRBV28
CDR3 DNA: TGTGCCAGCAGCGTCGGGCAGGCCGAGCAGTTCTTC
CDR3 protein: CASSVGQAEQFF

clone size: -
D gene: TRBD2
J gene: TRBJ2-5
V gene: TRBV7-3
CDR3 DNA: TGTGCCAGCAGCCGCGGGAGCCAAGAGACCCAGTACTTC
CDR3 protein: CASSRGSQETQYF

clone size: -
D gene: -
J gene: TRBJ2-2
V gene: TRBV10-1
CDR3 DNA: TGCGCCAGCAGTTTCACGAACACCGGGGAGCTGTTTTTT
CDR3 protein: CASSFTNTGELFF

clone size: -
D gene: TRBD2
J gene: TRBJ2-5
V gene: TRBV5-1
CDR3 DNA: TGCGCCAGCAGCGACCTAACTAGCGGGGGAACGGAGACCCAGTACTTC
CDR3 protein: CASSDLTSGGTETQYF

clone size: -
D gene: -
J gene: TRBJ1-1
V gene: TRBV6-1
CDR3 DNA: TGTGCCAGCAGTGATCCGGTGAACACTGAAGCTTTCTTT
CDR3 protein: CASSDPVNTEAFF

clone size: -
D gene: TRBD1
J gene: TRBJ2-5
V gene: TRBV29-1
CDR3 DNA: TGCAGCGCCTGGGGACAGCAAGAGACCCAGTACTTC
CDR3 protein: CSAWGQQETQYF

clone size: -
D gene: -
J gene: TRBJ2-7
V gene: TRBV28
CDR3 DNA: TGTGCCAGCAGTTTGGGCAGTTGGGACTACGAGCAGTACTTC
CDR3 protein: CASSLGSWDYEQYF

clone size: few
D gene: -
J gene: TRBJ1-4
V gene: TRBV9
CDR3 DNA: TGTGCCAGCAGCCCCCCCACAGGGAATGAAAAACTGTTTTTT
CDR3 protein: CASSPPTGNEKLFF

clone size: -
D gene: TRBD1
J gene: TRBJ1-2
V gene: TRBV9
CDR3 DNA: TGTGCCAGCAGGTCCGACAGGGGTCTCGTTGGCTCTGGCTACACCTTC
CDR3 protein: CASRSDRGLVGSGYTF

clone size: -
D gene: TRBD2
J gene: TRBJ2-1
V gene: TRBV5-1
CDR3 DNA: TGCGCCAGCAGCTTGGCCCCAGCGGGAGGGATGAATGAGCAGTTCTTC
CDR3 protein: CASSLAPAGGMNEQFF

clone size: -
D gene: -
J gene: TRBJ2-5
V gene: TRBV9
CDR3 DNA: TGTGCCAGCAGCCAGGGGGGAGAGACCCAGTACTTC
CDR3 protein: CASSQGGETQYF

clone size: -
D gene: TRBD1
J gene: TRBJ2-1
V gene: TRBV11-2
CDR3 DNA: TGTGCCAGCAGCTCCATTACAGGGGGGAATGACAATGAGCAGTTCTTC
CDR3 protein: CASSSITGGNDNEQFF

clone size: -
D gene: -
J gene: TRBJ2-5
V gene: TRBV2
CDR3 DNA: TGTGCCAGCAACAAACTGGGAGGGGGCCTCCAAGAGACCCAGTACTTC
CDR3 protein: CASNKLGGGLQETQYF

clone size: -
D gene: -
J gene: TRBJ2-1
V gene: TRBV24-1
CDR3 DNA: TGTGCCACCAGTGATTCCTCTAGTACGGGCCGGGAGCAGTTCTTC
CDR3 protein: CATSDSSSTGREQFF

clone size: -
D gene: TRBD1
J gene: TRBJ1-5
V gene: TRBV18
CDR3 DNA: TGTGCCAGCTCACCACGGGACAGGGGCGGAGGGAGCAATCAGCCCCAGCATTTT
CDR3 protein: CASSPRDRGGGSNQPQHF

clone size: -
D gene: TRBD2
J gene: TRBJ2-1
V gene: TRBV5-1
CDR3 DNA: TGCGCCAGCAGCTCGATCGGGACTAGCCCCAATGAGCAGTTCTTC
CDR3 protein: CASSSIGTSPNEQFF

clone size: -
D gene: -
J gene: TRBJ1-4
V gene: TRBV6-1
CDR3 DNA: TGTGCCAGCAGTGAGAGGCAGCGGGGTGAAAAACTGTTTTTT
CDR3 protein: CASSERQRGEKLFF

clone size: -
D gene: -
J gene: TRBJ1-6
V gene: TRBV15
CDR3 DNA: TGTGCCACCAGCGGGGCATTAAATAATTCACCCCTCCACTTT
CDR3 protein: CATSGALNNSPLHF

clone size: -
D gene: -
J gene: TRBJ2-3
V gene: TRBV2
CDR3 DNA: TGTGCCAGCCATGAAAGCACAGATACGCAGTATTTT
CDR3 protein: CASHESTDTQYF

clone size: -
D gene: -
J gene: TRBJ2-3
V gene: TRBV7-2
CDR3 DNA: TGTGCCAGCAGCAAAGACAGCGAAGAAGGGTTGTGGGATACGCAGTATTTT
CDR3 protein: CASSKDSEEGLWDTQYF

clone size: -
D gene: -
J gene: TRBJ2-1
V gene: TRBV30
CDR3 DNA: TGTGCCTGGAGGGGCTTGACAGGGGCGACGGGAGGAACCTACAATGAGCAGTTCTTC
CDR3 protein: CAWRGLTGATGGTYNEQFF

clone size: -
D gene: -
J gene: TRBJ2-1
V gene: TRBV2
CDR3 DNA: TGTGCCAGTGGTCCGCTGGACATCTCCTACAATGAGCAGTTCTTC
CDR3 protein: CASGPLDISYNEQFF

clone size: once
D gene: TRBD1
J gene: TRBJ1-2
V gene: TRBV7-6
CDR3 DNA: TGTGCCAGCGGGACAGGGGATGGCTACACCTTC
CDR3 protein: CASGTGDGYTF

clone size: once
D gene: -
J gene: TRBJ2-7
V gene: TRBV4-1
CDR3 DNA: TGCGCCAGCAGCCAGGGCTTGTTCAGGGACTCCTACGAGCAGTACTTC
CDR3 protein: CASSQGLFRDSYEQYF

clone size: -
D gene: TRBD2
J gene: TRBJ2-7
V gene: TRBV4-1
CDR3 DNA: TGCGCCAGCAGCCAACGGACTAGTTTTGCGGACGAGCAGTACTTC
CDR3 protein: CASSQRTSFADEQYF

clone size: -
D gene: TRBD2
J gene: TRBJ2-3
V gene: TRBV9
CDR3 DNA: TGTGCCAGCAGCGCCCAGACTAGCGGGAGCACAGATACGCAGTATTTT
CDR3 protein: CASSAQTSGSTDTQYF

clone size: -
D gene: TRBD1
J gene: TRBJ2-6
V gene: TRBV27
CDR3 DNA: TGTGCCAGCAGCCCAGGACAGGTGCTCTCTGGGGCCAACGTCCTGACTTTC
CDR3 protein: CASSPGQVLSGANVLTF

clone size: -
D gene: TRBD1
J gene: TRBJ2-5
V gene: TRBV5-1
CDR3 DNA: TGCGCCACTGGGAAAGGGGGCAGCGGAGAGACCCAGTACTTC
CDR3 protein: CATGKGGSGETQYF

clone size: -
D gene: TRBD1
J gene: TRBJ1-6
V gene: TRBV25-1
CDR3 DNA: TGTGCCAGCAGTGGGGTGACAGGGGGTTCCCCCCTCCACTTT
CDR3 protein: CASSGVTGGSPLHF

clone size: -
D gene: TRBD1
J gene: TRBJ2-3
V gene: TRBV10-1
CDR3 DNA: TGCGCCAGCAGTTTGACCGGGACAGGGACAGATACGCAGTATTTT
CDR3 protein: CASSLTGTGTDTQYF

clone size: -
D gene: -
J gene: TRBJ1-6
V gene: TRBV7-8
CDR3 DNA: TGTGCCAGCAGCTTATCCCGGGTACCGGATAATTCACCCCTCCACTTT
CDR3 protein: CASSLSRVPDNSPLHF